One and the same sample provided the 27 T cell receptor beta chains below, sequenced in a study of T cells in Graves' hyperthyroidism and ophthalmopathy (dated by TCRdb to about 2019). Library preparation used multiplex PCR. The sequencing machine was an Illumina HiSeq 2000. The TCR beta CDR3 regions were amplified from the RNA transcripts. For the first round of RT-PCR on the TCR CDR3, the HTBI primer set was used together with the Qiagen OneStep RT-PCR kit. The public reads were quality trimmed at Q25 with fastp and then assembled into clones with MiXCR by TCRdb, keeping productive beta chains. Rows matching on CDR3 protein sequence are summarized as one entry with the most common DNA and genes. The sample contains 300,000 to 450,000 distinct CDR3 sequences, around 14% of them found a single time. The ten largest clones represent around a quarter of the sample. Sequencing was carried out using blood. The receptors were gathered from a woman aged 18-30 years with Graves' hyperthyroidism that later progressed to Graves' ophthalmopathy.

The chain uses TRBV12-3 or TRBV12-4 and TRBJ2-3; TRBD2 matches at 9 bases. The CDR3 is 17 residues long. The junction had 6 bases not matched to a gene; V was cut back by 1 base and J by 1 base. Written as DNA, the CDR3 is TGTGCCAGCAGTTTAGGTCTGGCTAGCGGGGGCACAGATACGCAGTATTTT. Its protein product is CASSLGLASGGTDTQYF.

This clonotype appeared many times. The DNA of the CDR3 is TGTGCCAGCAGTGAAGGGGTCCTTGCCTACTACGAGCAGTACTTC. Translation gives CASSEGVLAYYEQYF. J is TRBJ2-7 and V is TRBV6-1; D not certain. Germline values: CDR1 MNHNS, CDR2 SASEGT. This CDR3 has 15 residues. Trimming took 1 base from V and 3 from J, leaving 13 bases between them.

This clonotype was counted ten times or more. This chain uses TRBV6-5 with TRBJ2-3; weak D call: TRBD1 (6 bases). Trimming cost V 2 bases and J 2 bases, with 8 bases left between them. CDR1 is MNHEY, CDR2 SVGAGI, per germline. The CDR3 has 14 amino acids. The CDR3: CASSYGQYTDTQYF. The CDR3 DNA reads as TGTGCCAGCAGTTACGGACAGTACACAGATACGCAGTATTTT.

This clonotype has a count of ten or more. V usage is TRBV13 and J usage is TRBJ2-1; TRBD2 matches at 7 bases. This CDR3 is built from 13 residues. With 5 bases clipped from V and 7 bases from J, the junction kept 5 bases outside the gene matches. Per germline, CDR1 PRHDT and CDR2 FYEKMQ (reference sequence). CDR3 bases: TGTGCCAGCAGCGCTAGACTAGCAAATGAGCAGTTCTTC. It is translated as CASSARLANEQFF.

The chain uses TRBV7-9 and TRBJ2-1; possible D gene TRBD2, 6 bases. Germline loops: CDR1 SEHNR, CDR2 FQNEAQ (reference sequence). V lost 4 bases and J 1 base, leaving 14 bases between the germline ends. The CDR3 has 16 amino acids. CDR3 nucleotide sequence: TGTGCCAGCAGCTCACCCAGCGGGCTTTCCTACAATGAGCAGTTCTTC. This translates into CASSSPSGLSYNEQFF. Full variable domain (missing parts from reference TRBV7-9 and TRBJ2-1): DTGVSQNPRHKITKRGQNVTFRCDPISEHNRLYWYRQTLGQGPEFLTYFQNEAQLEKSRLLSDRFSAERPKGSFSTLEIQRTEQGDSAMYLCASSSPSGLSYNEQFFGPGTRLTVL.

The chain joins TRBV29-1 to TRBJ1-2; perhaps TRBD1 as D (6 bases). The CDR3 spans 15 residues. Germline V lookup: CDR1 SQVTM, CDR2 ANQGSEA. Trimming left V 6 bases short and J 3 bases short, with 20 bases between. The CDR3 loop is CSVNRAGGGYYGYTF. CDR3 DNA: TGCAGCGTCAATAGGGCGGGAGGGGGGTACTATGGCTACACCTTC.

This clonotype was observed at least ten times. This rearrangement joins TRBV6-1 to TRBJ2-1, with 9 bases lining up with TRBD1. The CDR3 totals 15 residues. The V gene's germline CDR1 is MNHNS and CDR2 SASEGT. Trimming took 5 bases from V and 4 from J; bases not matched to a gene: 6. CDR3 nucleotide sequence: TGTGCCAGCAGTTCCACAGGGGGCGGGTACAATGAGCAGTTCTTC. This codes for CASSSTGGGYNEQFF.

This clonotype was counted between two and nine times. The rearrangement joins TRBV6-5 to TRBJ2-3; 13 nucleotides align to TRBD2. The CDR3 length is 15 residues. Germline V gene sequence: CDR1 MNHEY, CDR2 SVGAGI. V lost 5 bases to trimming and J lost 4 bases; unmatched junction nucleotides: 3. CDR3 sequence (DNA): TGTGCCAGCAGTCTACTAGCGGGAGGGCCAGATACGCAGTATTTT. It yields the protein CASSLLAGGPDTQYF.

This clonotype was recorded at least ten times. The chain links TRBV11-2 to TRBJ2-5; possible D gene TRBD2, 6 bases. V was cut by 2 bases and J by 7 bases, with 8 bases left in between. The CDR3 consists of 12 residues. Germline CDR1 SGHAT, CDR2 FQNNGV. CDR3 DNA sequence: TGTGCCAGCAGCTTACCCGGGGGGACCCAGTACTTC. Translation: CASSLPGGTQYF.

This clonotype has at least ten counts. The genes are TRBV20-1 and TRBJ1-3; TRBD1 aligns across 7 bases. The CDR3 extends over 16 amino acids. The germline gives CDR1 DFQATT, CDR2 SNEGSKA (reference sequence). V lost 0 bases and J lost 0; bases outside the gene matches: 5. CDR3 residues: CSARDRGDSSGNTIYF. As DNA, the CDR3 is TGCAGTGCTAGAGATAGGGGGGACAGCTCTGGAAACACCATATATTTT.

This clonotype was found many times. This chain connects TRBV6-1 to TRBJ1-5; D is unclear. Per the germline V gene, CDR1 is MNHNS and CDR2 is SASEGT. The CDR3 loop spans 15 amino acids. V was clipped by 6 bases and J by 1 base, with 13 bases between them. The DNA for the CDR3 is TGTGCCAGCAGCGCAGATTACCACAGCAATCAGCCCCAGCATTTT. Translated, it gives CASSADYHSNQPQHF.

The chain recombines TRBV30 with TRBJ2-3; 7 bases are shared with TRBD1. The germline V gene has CDR1 GTSNPN and CDR2 SVGIG (reference sequence). There are 13 residues in the CDR3. V shed 4 bases, J shed 4 bases, and the junction held 5 bases outside the gene matches. The CDR3 spells CAWKGGAPDTQYF. The CDR3 DNA is TGTGCCTGGAAAGGGGGCGCGCCAGATACGCAGTATTTT.

Only one count was recorded for this clonotype. This chain uses TRBV27 with TRBJ2-6; D is unresolved. Germline CDR1 reads MNHEY; CDR2 reads SMNVEV (reference sequence). The CDR3 runs 16 residues. V dropped 3 bases and J dropped 1 base, with 10 bases sitting between them. In nucleotides, the CDR3 is TGTGCCAGCAGTTTGCGACACCGTTCTGGGGCCAACGTCCTGACTTTC. Protein sequence: CASSLRHRSGANVLTF. Based on the CDR3 plus reference TRBV27 and TRBJ2-6, the full variable domain is EAQVTQNPRYLITVTGKKLTVTCSQNMNHEYMSWYRQDPGLGLRQIYYSMNVEVTDKGDVPEGYKVSRKEKRNFPLILESPSPNQTSLYFCASSLRHRSGANVLTFGAGSRLTVL.

There are many counts of this clonotype. V is TRBV20-1 and J is TRBJ2-1; D might be TRBD2 (6 bases). CDR1 and CDR2 (germline): DFQATT, SNEGSKA (reference sequence). This CDR3 is built from 14 residues. The V end was cut by 1 base, the J end by 3 bases, with 10 bases between. As DNA, the CDR3 is TGCAGTGCTAGAGCCAGCGGGTTCTACAATGAGCAGTTCTTC. Translating gives CSARASGFYNEQFF.

The table lists this clonotype with many counts. This sequence joins TRBV11-2 and TRBJ2-1; 10 bases align to TRBD2. V dropped 7 bases and J dropped 4; count of bases not matched to a gene: 7. The CDR3 loop spans 15 amino acids. CDR1 and CDR2 (germline): SGHAT, FQNNGV. For the CDR3, the DNA is TGTGCCAGCAACCCCGGGACTAGCGCTTACAATGAGCAGTTCTTC. Amino acid sequence: CASNPGTSAYNEQFF.

CDR3 protein: CSARDVEQTNQPQHF. The CDR3, as DNA: TGCAGTGCTAGAGACGTCGAGCAGACCAATCAGCCCCAGCATTTT. The V gene is TRBV20-1, the J gene TRBJ1-5; D not resolved. V shed 0 bases and J shed 3 bases, with 12 bases lying between them. The CDR3 has 15 amino acids. Germline assignment: CDR1 DFQATT and CDR2 SNEGSKA (reference sequence).

On this clonotype itself: Possible read error: a much larger clone is one base away. The genes are TRBV28 and TRBJ2-7; D call uncertain. Trimming took 3 bases from V and 8 from J, leaving 14 bases between them. CDR3 length: 13 amino acids. The germline V gene encodes CDR1 MDHEN and CDR2 SYDVKM. The CDR3 nucleotides read TGTGCCAGCAGTTTTGTGGCAGAGGTCAAGCAGTACTTC. Amino acids: CASSFVAEVKQYF.

This clonotype was detected a few times. The J gene is TRBJ1-5, the V gene TRBV6-6; D uncertain. The CDR3 extends over 15 amino acids. V was cut by 4 bases and J by 0 bases, with 10 bases left in between. CDR1 and CDR2 from the germline V gene are MNHNY and SVGAGI (reference sequence). DNA for the CDR3: TGTGCCAGCAGTTTTTCGCAGTATAGCAATCAGCCCCAGCATTTT. This encodes CASSFSQYSNQPQHF.

Remarks on this clonotype: A much larger clone sits a single nucleotide away, making a read error possible. The CDR3 bases are TGTGCCAGCAGTTCCAGGAGGTATGGCTGCACCTTC. Its protein is CASSSRRYGCTF. The V gene is TRBV28, the J gene TRBJ1-2; D is unclear. The germline V gene has CDR1 MDHEN and CDR2 SYDVKM. CDR3 length: 12 residues.

About this clonotype itself: One base away lies a much larger clone, so this may be a sequencing read error. V and J are TRBV6-5 and TRBJ1-1, with D perhaps TRBD1 (6 bases). CDR1 MNHEY and CDR2 SVGAGI come from the germline V gene. The CDR3 sequence is 14 residues long. The ends were cut back, 5 bases at V and 12 bases at J, with 22 bases in the middle. The CDR3 is CASSKLEEGTRTFF. The CDR3 DNA reads TGTGCCAGCAGTAAACTCGAGGAGGGGACAAGGACTTTCTTT.

At least ten counts were recorded for this clonotype. The chain couples TRBV5-8 to TRBJ1-5; D gene ambiguous. Germline CDR1 and CDR2: SGHTS and YDEGEE. V lost 1 base, J lost 0 bases, and 2 bases lay in between. The CDR3 has 13 residues. CDR3 protein: CASSLFSNQPQHF. The CDR3 nucleotides read TGTGCCAGCAGCTTGTTTAGCAATCAGCCCCAGCATTTT.

This clonotype showed up many times. The chain is built from TRBV12-3 or TRBV12-4 and TRBJ2-7; D not resolved. The CDR3 runs to 13 residues. The germline V and J ends were trimmed by 1 base and 7 bases, with 11 bases remaining between them. The CDR3 nucleotides are TGTGCCAGCAGTTTAGGGGAAGTGGGAGAGCAGTACTTC. It specifies CASSLGEVGEQYF.

A few counts support this clonotype. This chain links TRBV5-6 with TRBJ1-1; tentative D call: TRBD1 (6 bases). Germline V gene lookup returns CDR1 SGHDT and CDR2 YYEEEE. V was cut by 5 bases and J by 6 bases, with 11 bases left in between. This CDR3 spans 12 amino acids. The CDR3 sequence: CASRQGMAEAFF. The DNA for the CDR3 is TGTGCCAGCAGACAGGGTATGGCTGAAGCTTTCTTT.

This rearrangement joins TRBV7-9 to TRBJ2-5; D might be TRBD1 or TRBD2, each matching 5 bases. CDR1 and CDR2 (germline): SEHNR, FQNEAQ (reference sequence). V lost 1 base to trimming and J lost 5 bases, with 11 bases between them. The CDR3 sequence is 14 residues long. The DNA for the CDR3 is TGTGCCAGCAGCTTAGGCTTGGGGGTGGAGACCCAGTACTTC. It yields the protein CASSLGLGVETQYF.

This clonotype was seen repeatedly, ten times or more. The rearrangement links TRBV20-1 to TRBJ1-2, with 7 bases that match TRBD1. V lost 0 bases, J lost 8 bases, and 15 bases stayed unmatched. Germline V lookup: CDR1 DFQATT, CDR2 SNEGSKA (reference sequence). The CDR3 covers 16 residues. CDR3 amino acids: CSARDQNRGRGDGYTF. CDR3 DNA: TGCAGTGCTAGAGACCAAAATCGCGGCAGGGGGGACGGCTACACCTTC.

This clonotype was detected many times. V and J are TRBV7-9 and TRBJ2-3, with D possibly called TRBD1 or TRBD2 (5 bases each). V lost 5 bases and J lost 2, with 20 bases in between. The CDR3 totals 17 residues. Looked up from germline, CDR1 is SEHNR and CDR2 is FQNEAQ (reference sequence). CDR3 protein: CASSITGRGGPTDTQYF. The CDR3 DNA reads TGTGCCAGCAGCATCACCGGCCGTGGGGGACCCACAGATACGCAGTATTTT.

This clonotype has at least ten counts. The chain employs TRBV28 and TRBJ2-7, with unresolved D. The ends were cut back, 4 bases at V and 1 base at J, with 17 bases in the middle. The germline CDR1 and CDR2 sequences are MDHEN and SYDVKM. The CDR3 extends over 16 amino acids. CDR3 sequence: CASSSAGGRRSYEQYF. CDR3 bases: TGTGCCAGCAGTTCCGCTGGTGGAAGAAGATCCTACGAGCAGTACTTC.